This entry lists 5 T cell receptor beta chains sequenced from one sample in a study of identical twins. TCRdb analysed the 5' RACE reads with MiXCR anew, one entry per CDR3 protein. The table shows 450,000 to 650,000 distinct CDR3 sequences, with nearly 15% occurring only once. This same sample was also part of a study on yellow fever vaccine responses in identical twins.

Sequencing was performed on CD4+ T cells sorted from blood. These receptors came from a woman aged 18-35 years in good health.

This clonotype has just a few counts. The genes are TRBV12-3 or TRBV12-4 and TRBJ1-2; D gene unclear. This CDR3 is 11 amino acids long. V was trimmed by 7 bases and J by 4 bases, leaving 7 bases between them. The CDR3 loop is CASNNIYGYTF. The CDR3 DNA follows: TGTGCCAGCAATAACATCTATGGCTACACCTTC.

The table lists this clonotype with a few counts. This rearrangement joins TRBV9 to TRBJ2-3; 11 bases agree with TRBD2. J was trimmed by 4 bases and V by 3 bases; bases with no gene match: 7. The CDR3 consists of 16 residues. The germline CDR1 and CDR2 sequences are SGDLS and YYNGEE. The DNA of the CDR3 is TGTGCCAGCAGCGCCCAACTAGCGGGAGTAGCAGATACGCAGTATTTT. Protein sequence: CASSAQLAGVADTQYF.

This clonotype was seen only a few times. V usage is TRBV29-1 and J usage is TRBJ2-5; no definite D call. V gave up 7 bases and J gave up 5 bases, with 17 bases separating them. The CDR3 covers 13 residues. Germline assignment: CDR1 SQVTM and CDR2 ANQGSEA. The CDR3 is CSAIHPLVETQYF. The DNA for the CDR3 is TGCAGCGCAATACATCCCCTTGTGGAGACCCAGTACTTC.

This chain uses TRBV5-6 with TRBJ2-7, with D tentatively TRBD1 (6 bases). CDR3 length equals 15 residues. CDR1 and CDR2 (germline): SGHDT, YYEEEE. V was clipped by 3 bases and J by 4 bases, with 17 bases between them. This CDR3 reads CASSWQGQNVYEQYF. CDR3 DNA: TGTGCCAGCAGCTGGCAGGGACAAAACGTATACGAGCAGTACTTC.

J is TRBJ1-2 and V is TRBV14; D unclear. The V end lost 4 bases, the J end lost 3 bases, and 12 bases lay between the germline ends. Germline CDR1 reads SGHDN; CDR2 reads FVKESK. CDR3 size: 14 residues. For the CDR3, the DNA is TGTGCCAGCAGCCCAACTTACACGGACTATGGCTACACCTTC. This codes for CASSPTYTDYGYTF.